The clone carrying this T cell receptor beta chain was recorded only once. The antigen remains undetermined. Germline V gene data show CDR1 as MNHNS and CDR2 as SASEGT. Germline trimming cut 4 bases from V and 6 bases from J; bases unmatched to any gene: 18. CDR3 size: 18 residues. The assay was immunoSEQ multiplex PCR, and TCRdb's table has in-frame clones only and misses some. The sample contains roughly 56,000 clones, 75% to 90% of which appear only once. This sample was included in a study of T cell responses to AZD1222 COVID-19 vaccine. Overall study results and limits: Reportedly, nearly half the spike-specific TCRs target unmutated variant regions. The donor cohort was predominantly white British with a female majority, and clonal diversity may have been underestimated.

This sample comprised peripheral blood, obtained on day 0 of AZD1222 vaccination. This TCR came from an adult in good health. This chain links TRBV6-1 with TRBJ1-2; 9 nucleotides align to TRBD1. CDR3 bases: TGTGCCAGCAGTGTCACTGGGACAGGGATTAATCGATTTGATGGCTACACCTTC. Its translation: CASSVTGTGINRFDGYTF.